This T cell receptor beta chain is from a study of CD8 T cells in Susac syndrome. RNA in amounts of roughly 0.45 to 1 ug was reverse transcribed with random hexamers. Coverage of TCR beta CDR3 amplification by immunoSEQ multiplex PCR extended to 54 Vbeta and 13 Jbeta. TCRdb ran MiXCR on the immunoSEQ multiplex PCR reads and lists one entry per CDR3 protein. The data contain more than 65,000 distinct CDR3 sequences, 85% to 95% of them singletons. Sequencing of TCR beta was undertaken in CD8+ and CD4+ T cells derived from blood. FACS enriched CD8+ TEMRA cells, while bulk CD8+ and CD4+ were negatively isolated. The germline gives CDR1 ENHRY, CDR2 SYGVKD. J gave up 6 bases and V 5 bases, and 10 bases lay outside the gene matches. This CDR3 region has 16 residues.

Sequencing used CD8+ T cells from PBMCs. This clonotype was sampled from a human donor in good health. The V gene is TRBV10-3, the J gene TRBJ2-2; 9 nucleotides agree with TRBD1. DNA for the CDR3: TGTGCCATCAGTTTTCCGCCGGGACAGGGTGCCGGGGAGCTGTTTTTT. It specifies CAISFPPGQGAGELFF.